The 27 T cell receptor beta chains given below trace back to one sample, sequenced in a study of cytomegalovirus exposure and HLA in healthy donors. Some clones are missing from TCRdb's copy, which holds only in-frame ones; the method was immunoSEQ multiplex PCR. The sample contains 110,000 to 150,000 clones, about 95% of which appear only once. The sequenced sample consisted of PBMCs. The receptors come from a man aged 18 to 30 in good health and CMV-seropositive.

The chain links TRBV19 to TRBJ2-6; a weak D match, TRBD1 (5 bases). V was clipped by 2 bases and J by 4 bases, with 9 bases between them. The V gene's germline CDR1 is LNHDA and CDR2 SQIVND (reference sequence). The CDR3 covers 15 residues. The DNA for the CDR3 is TGTGCCAGTAGTATACTCAGGGCCGGGGCCAACGTCCTGACTTTC. It is translated as CASSILRAGANVLTF.

Written as DNA, the CDR3 is TGTGCCAGCAGTGAGGGACAGGGGACAGCTAACTATGGCTACACCTTC. Residues: CASSEGQGTANYGYTF. The chain uses TRBV6-4 and TRBJ1-2; TRBD1 matches 10 bases. The CDR3 consists of 16 residues. Germline V lookup: CDR1 MRHNA, CDR2 SNTAGT. Trimming cost V 3 bases and J 0 bases; bases outside gene matches: 4.

The V gene is TRBV6-1, the J gene TRBJ1-2; D remains ambiguous. The germline V gene has CDR1 MNHNS and CDR2 SASEGT. V gave up 2 bases and J gave up 0 bases, with 16 bases separating them. The CDR3 consists of 17 residues. The chain's CDR3 is CASSESRQYLPNYGYTF. In DNA, the CDR3 is TGTGCCAGCAGTGAAAGCAGGCAGTACCTCCCTAACTATGGCTACACCTTC.

V usage is TRBV29-1 and J usage is TRBJ1-1; tentative D call: TRBD1 (6 bases). V was clipped by 4 bases and J by 0 bases, with 9 bases between them. The CDR3 sequence is 13 residues long. Germline values: CDR1 SQVTM, CDR2 ANQGSEA. In DNA form, the CDR3 reads TGCAGCGTTGCAGGGGTTATGAACACTGAAGCTTTCTTT. This translates into CSVAGVMNTEAFF.

This clone was observed a single time. The chain recombines TRBV11-2 with TRBJ2-4; D is ambiguous. The germline V gene encodes CDR1 SGHAT and CDR2 FQNNGV. The CDR3 extends over 16 amino acids. V was clipped by 1 base and J by 0 bases, with 10 bases between them. CDR3 DNA: TGTGCCAGCAGCTTAGTTTCCGGGTTAGCCAAAAACATTCAGTACTTC. Translation: CASSLVSGLAKNIQYF. The variable domain in full, completed from reference TRBV11-2 and TRBJ2-4, reads EAGVAQSPRYKIIEKRQSVAFWCNPISGHATLYWYQQILGQGPKLLIQFQNNGVVDDSQLPKDRFSAERLKGVDSTLKIQPAKLEDSAVYLCASSLVSGLAKNIQYFGAGTRLSVL.

The chain combines TRBV6-5 with TRBJ1-1, with D perhaps TRBD1 (5 bases). The length of the CDR3 is 15 residues. Germline V gene lookup returns CDR1 MNHEY and CDR2 SVGAGI. V lost 0 bases, J lost 5 bases, and 13 bases lay in between. The CDR3 bases are TGTGCCAGCAGTTACTCAGTTACAGGTGGAACTGAAGCTTTCTTT. Its translation is CASSYSVTGGTEAFF.

The chain joins TRBV6-5 to TRBJ2-5; D may be TRBD2 (5 bases). This CDR3 is built from 13 residues. Deletions cut 3 bases from V and 6 bases from J, with 11 bases between. Germline CDR1 reads MNHEY; CDR2 reads SVGAGI. As DNA, the CDR3 is TGTGCCAGCAGTTATCGAAGCGGAAAGACCCAGTACTTC. Amino acids: CASSYRSGKTQYF.

The chain carries TRBV5-1 and TRBJ2-5; maybe TRBD2 (5 bases). Germline V gives CDR1 SGHRS, CDR2 YFSETQ. CDR3 size: 14 residues. Deletions cut 7 bases from V and 3 bases from J, with 16 bases between. The CDR3 loop reads CASFPTPEEETQYF. Written as DNA, the CDR3 is TGCGCCAGCTTTCCCACACCGGAGGAAGAGACCCAGTACTTC.

The chain joins TRBV13 to TRBJ1-4; TRBD1 agrees at 10 bases. This CDR3 contains 15 residues. With 5 bases clipped from V and 7 bases from J, the junction kept 7 bases outside the gene matches. Germline loops: CDR1 PRHDT, CDR2 FYEKMQ (reference sequence). The CDR3 loop is CASSMDRGRGEKLFF. In DNA, the CDR3 is TGTGCCAGCAGCATGGACAGGGGGAGGGGTGAAAAACTGTTTTTT.

The V call is TRBV28, the J call TRBJ2-1; no clear D. The germline CDR1 and CDR2 sequences are MDHEN and SYDVKM. V was cut by 0 bases and J by 1 base, with 7 bases left in between. This CDR3 contains 15 residues. The CDR3 region is CASSLWADSYNEQFF. In DNA form, the CDR3 reads TGTGCCAGCAGTTTATGGGCGGATTCCTACAATGAGCAGTTCTTC.

The V and J genes are TRBV6-6 and TRBJ2-7; 10 bases align to TRBD2. Germline loops: CDR1 MNHNY, CDR2 SVGAGI (reference sequence). J was trimmed by 4 bases and V by 2 bases; bases with no gene match: 8. The CDR3 is made up of 16 amino acids. The CDR3 sequence: CASSYLGLAGEYEQYF. The DNA for the CDR3 is TGTGCCAGCAGTTACCTCGGGCTAGCGGGAGAGTACGAGCAGTACTTC.

The chain couples TRBV5-4 to TRBJ1-1; TRBD1 is a possible D gene (5 bases). Germline lookup yields CDR1 SGHNT and CDR2 YYREEE (reference sequence). This CDR3 is 13 amino acids long. Trimming pared 4 bases from V and 4 bases from J, leaving 11 bases between. In nucleotides, the CDR3 is TGTGCCAGCAGCCCTCGGGGGGTCACTGAAGCTTTCTTT. Its translation: CASSPRGVTEAFF.

This chain connects TRBV6-1 to TRBJ2-6; tentatively, D is TRBD1 (5 bases). The V and J ends lost 6 bases and 2 bases respectively, with 8 bases between them. CDR3 length: 14 residues. The germline V gene has CDR1 MNHNS and CDR2 SASEGT. CDR3 coding DNA: TGTGCCAGCAGGCAGGGTACTGGGGCCAACGTCCTGACTTTC. It encodes CASRQGTGANVLTF.

This chain connects TRBV6-1 to TRBJ2-7; perhaps TRBD1 as D (5 bases). Trimming cost V 3 bases and J 6 bases, with 15 bases left between them. The length of the CDR3 is 14 residues. Looked up from germline, CDR1 is MNHNS and CDR2 is SASEGT. The CDR3 DNA reads as TGTGCCAGCAGTGATCTGTTAGGGGCCTCCGAGCAGTACTTC. This gives the protein CASSDLLGASEQYF.

The rearrangement links TRBV2 to TRBJ2-1; D remains unclear. CDR1 is SNHLY, CDR2 FYNNEI, per germline. Trimming took off 7 bases at V and 0 bases at J, with 7 bases between the two ends. The CDR3 runs 13 residues. CDR3 in amino acids: CASKPGSYNEQFF. As DNA, the CDR3 is TGTGCCAGCAAGCCAGGCTCCTACAATGAGCAGTTCTTC.

The chain links TRBV5-1 to TRBJ2-3; D is possibly TRBD2 (7 bases). The CDR3 length is 14 residues. Trimming removed 3 bases from V and 4 bases from J, with 12 bases in between. CDR1 SGHRS and CDR2 YFSETQ come from the germline V gene. The CDR3 nucleotides are TGCGCCAGCAGCTCCCCGGGGGGCGCAGATACGCAGTATTTT. Encoded protein: CASSSPGGADTQYF.

This clone was picked up a small number of times. The chain recombines TRBV25-1 with TRBJ2-7, with 10 bases fitting TRBD2. Germline values: CDR1 MGHDK, CDR2 SYGVNS. V dropped 5 bases and J dropped 0; count of bases not matched to a gene: 1. The CDR3 runs 14 residues. CDR3 residues: CASSLAGDSYEQYF. CDR3 nucleotide sequence: TGTGCCAGCAGTCTAGCGGGGGACTCCTACGAGCAGTACTTC.

The chain links TRBV27 to TRBJ2-7, with TRBD1 matching over 8 bases. CDR3 length: 14 residues. The trim removed 6 bases at V and 6 bases at J, leaving 10 bases unmatched. Germline CDR1 MNHEY, CDR2 SMNVEV (reference sequence). The CDR3 DNA follows: TGTGCCAGCAGCCCTGGACAGGGCATCGGCGAGCAGTACTTC. Its protein is CASSPGQGIGEQYF.

The chain's CDR3 is CASSITPVEFRGRNEQFF. Written as DNA, the CDR3 is TGTGCCAGTAGTATAACCCCAGTCGAATTCAGGGGTAGGAATGAGCAGTTCTTC. The chain combines TRBV19 with TRBJ2-1; D possibly corresponds to TRBD1 (6 bases). The CDR3 has 18 amino acids. Germline-derived CDR1 and CDR2 are LNHDA and SQIVND (reference sequence). Trimming shortened V by 2 bases and J by 7 bases, and 24 bases separated the two germline ends. Combining the CDR3 with reference TRBV19 and TRBJ2-1 gives the whole variable domain DGGITQSPKYLFRKEGQNVTLSCEQNLNHDAMYWYRQDPGQGLRLIYYSQIVNDFQKGDIAEGYSVSREKKESFPLTVTSAQKNPTAFYLCASSITPVEFRGRNEQFFGPGTRLTVL.

J is TRBJ2-2 and V is TRBV27, with 10 bases fitting TRBD2. Trimming took 5 bases from V and 7 from J; bases not matched to a gene: 13. CDR3 length: 17 amino acids. Germline V lookup: CDR1 MNHEY, CDR2 SMNVEV (reference sequence). The CDR3 loop reads CASSLRSSGSYGGELFF. The CDR3 nucleotides read TGTGCCAGCAGTCTGCGTTCTAGCGGGAGTTACGGCGGGGAGCTGTTTTTT.

This sequence joins TRBV2 and TRBJ2-3, with TRBD1 as a possible D gene (6 bases). The germline CDR1 and CDR2 sequences are SNHLY and FYNNEI. Trimming pared 6 bases from V and 6 bases from J, leaving 13 bases between. The CDR3 sequence is 13 residues long. CDR3 sequence: CASRLAGADTQYF. The CDR3 DNA sequence: TGTGCCAGCAGGCTAGCAGGGGCGGATACGCAGTATTTT.

The chain joins TRBV5-1 to TRBJ1-4; D is unresolved. Looked up from germline, CDR1 is SGHRS and CDR2 is YFSETQ. CDR3 length: 13 amino acids. The V end was cut by 2 bases, the J end by 11 bases, with 13 bases between. CDR3 protein: CASSFREPGKLFF. The DNA for the CDR3 is TGCGCCAGCAGCTTCCGTGAACCGGGGAAACTGTTTTTT.

This rearrangement joins TRBV7-9 to TRBJ2-1, with a tentative D call TRBD1 (5 bases). V lost 1 base and J 6 bases, leaving 10 bases between the germline ends. The CDR3 is 14 residues long. Germline V gives CDR1 SEHNR, CDR2 FQNEAQ (reference sequence). CDR3 amino acids: CASSLGNRLNEQFF. Written as DNA, the CDR3 is TGTGCCAGCAGCTTAGGTAACAGGCTCAATGAGCAGTTCTTC.

The V gene is TRBV4-1, the J gene TRBJ1-4, with unresolved D. The CDR3 runs to 11 residues. Trimming removed 0 bases from V and 10 bases from J, with 3 bases in between. CDR1 is MGHRA, CDR2 YSYEKL, per germline. The CDR3 nucleotides read TGCGCCAGCAGCCAAGATCGAAAACTGTTTTTT. This sequence encodes CASSQDRKLFF.

The gene calls are TRBV5-1 and TRBJ2-2; TRBD1 aligns across 8 bases. The V gene's germline CDR1 is SGHRS and CDR2 YFSETQ. The trim removed 2 bases at V and 1 base at J, leaving 1 base unmatched. CDR3 length: 15 residues. The DNA of the CDR3 is TGCGCCAGCAGCTTTGGGACAGGGAACACCGGGGAGCTGTTTTTT. This codes for CASSFGTGNTGELFF.

This rearrangement joins TRBV19 to TRBJ2-2; 8 bases fit TRBD1. J lost 6 bases, V lost 4 bases, and 10 bases had no gene match. The CDR3 covers 16 residues. Germline CDR1 reads LNHDA; CDR2 reads SQIVND (reference sequence). In nucleotides, the CDR3 is TGTGCCAGTAGTACCGGACAGGGTGCCCCCCCCGGGGAGCTGTTTTTT. Translated: CASSTGQGAPPGELFF.

This clone appeared once. J is TRBJ2-6 and V is TRBV5-1; D unresolved. Germline lookup yields CDR1 SGHRS and CDR2 YFSETQ. CDR3 length: 14 residues. The V end lost 2 bases, the J end lost 0 bases, and 3 bases lay between the germline ends. This CDR3 is CASSFSSGANVLTF. Here the CDR3 DNA reads TGCGCCAGCAGCTTTAGCTCTGGGGCCAACGTCCTGACTTTC. The full variable domain, with the rest looked up from reference TRBV5-1 and TRBJ2-6, is KAGVTQTPRYLIKTRGQQVTLSCSPISGHRSVSWYQQTPGQGLQFLFEYFSETQRNKGNFPGRFSGRQFSNSRSEMNVSTLELGDSALYLCASSFSSGANVLTFGAGSRLTVL.